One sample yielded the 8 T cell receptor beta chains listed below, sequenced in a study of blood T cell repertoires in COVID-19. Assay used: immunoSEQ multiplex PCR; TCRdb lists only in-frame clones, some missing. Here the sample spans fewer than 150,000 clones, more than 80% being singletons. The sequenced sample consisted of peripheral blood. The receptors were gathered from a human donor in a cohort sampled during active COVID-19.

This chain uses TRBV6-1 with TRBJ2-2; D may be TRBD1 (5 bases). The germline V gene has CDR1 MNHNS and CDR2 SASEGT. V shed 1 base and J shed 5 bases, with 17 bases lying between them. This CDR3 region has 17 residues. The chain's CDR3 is CASSEVLTGYVTGELFF. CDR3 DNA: TGTGCCAGCAGTGAAGTTCTAACAGGCTATGTTACCGGGGAGCTGTTTTTT.

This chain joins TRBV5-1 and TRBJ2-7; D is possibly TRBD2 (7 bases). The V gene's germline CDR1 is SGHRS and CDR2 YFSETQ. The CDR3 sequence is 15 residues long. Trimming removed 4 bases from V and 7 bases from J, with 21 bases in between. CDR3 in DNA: TGCGCCAGCAGCCCTGGAGGGGGGGCAGGCGGAGAGCAGTACTTC. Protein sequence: CASSPGGGAGGEQYF.

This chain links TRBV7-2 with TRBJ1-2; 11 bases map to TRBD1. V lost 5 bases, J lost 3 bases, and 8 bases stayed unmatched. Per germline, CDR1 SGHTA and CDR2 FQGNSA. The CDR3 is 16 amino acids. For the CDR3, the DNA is TGTGCCAGCAGCCCGTCAGGACAGGGGGCCTACTATGGCTACACCTTC. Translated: CASSPSGQGAYYGYTF. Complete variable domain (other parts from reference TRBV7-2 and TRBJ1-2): GAGVSQSPSNKVTEKGKDVELRCDPISGHTALYWYRQSLGQGLEFLIYFQGNSAPDKSGLPSDRFSAERTGGSVSTLTIQRTQQEDSAVYLCASSPSGQGAYYGYTFGSGTRLTVV.

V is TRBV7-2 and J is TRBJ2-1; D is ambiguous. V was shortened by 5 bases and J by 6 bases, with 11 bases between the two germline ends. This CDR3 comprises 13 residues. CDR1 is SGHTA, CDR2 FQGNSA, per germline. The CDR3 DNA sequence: TGTGCCAGCAGCCCAGTATCTAGCAATGAGCAGTTCTTC. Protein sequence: CASSPVSSNEQFF.

The CDR3 DNA reads TGTGCCAGCAGCCCGGGTCAGAGCAATCAGCCCCAGCATTTT. It encodes CASSPGQSNQPQHF. The chain links TRBV6-5 to TRBJ1-5; D unclear. CDR1 and CDR2 (germline): MNHEY, SVGAGI. Deletions cut 6 bases from V and 1 base from J, with 10 bases between. The CDR3 runs to 14 residues.

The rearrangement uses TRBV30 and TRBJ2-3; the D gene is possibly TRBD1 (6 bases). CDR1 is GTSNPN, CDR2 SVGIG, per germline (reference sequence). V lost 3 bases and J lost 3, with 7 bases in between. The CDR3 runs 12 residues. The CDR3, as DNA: TGTGCCTGGAGGACAGGAACAGATACGCAGTATTTT. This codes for CAWRTGTDTQYF. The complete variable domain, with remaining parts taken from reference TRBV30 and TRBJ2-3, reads SQTIHQWPATLVQPVGSPLSLECTVEGTSNPNLYWYRQAAGRGLQLLFYSVGIGQISSEVPQNLSASRPQDRQFILSSKKLLLSDSGFYLCAWRTGTDTQYFGPGTRLTVL.

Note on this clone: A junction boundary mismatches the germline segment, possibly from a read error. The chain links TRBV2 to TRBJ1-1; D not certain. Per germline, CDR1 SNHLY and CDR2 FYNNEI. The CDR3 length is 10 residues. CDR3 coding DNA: TGTGCCAGCAGTGAAGCGGAGGCGAGTTTT. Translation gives CASSEAEASF.

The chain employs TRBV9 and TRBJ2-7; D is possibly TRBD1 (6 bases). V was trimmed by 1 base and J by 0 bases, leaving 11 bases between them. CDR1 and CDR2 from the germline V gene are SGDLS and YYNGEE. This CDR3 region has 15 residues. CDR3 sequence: CASSVRQVSSYEQYV. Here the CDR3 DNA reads TGTGCCAGCAGCGTAAGACAGGTGAGCTCCTACGAGCAGTACGTC.